Listed below are T cell receptor beta chains from one sample, sequenced in a study of OX40 agonist ivuxolimab in advanced cancers. The data were produced by immunoSEQ multiplex PCR, yet TCRdb's version contains in-frame clones alone and is incomplete. Of tens of thousands of clones listed, about 87% were seen once; the top ten hold about 6.3%. Sample: CD4+ or CD8+ T cells sorted from blood, taken in a trial of the OX40 agonist ivuxolimab. These receptors were obtained from an adult with an advanced solid tumor such as melanoma, head and neck, liver or kidney cancer. The CDR3 runs from the conserved cysteine through the conserved F or W. The D gene is left open where the match is weak. Clone size, where shown, is once, few, many, or a class for clones that have expanded.

j_call v_call d_call cdr3_length clone_size cdr3_aa cdr3_nt
TRBJ2-3 TRBV6-1 - 15 - CASSETGLSTDTQYF TGTGCCAGCAGTGAAACGGGACTTAGCACAGATACGCAGTATTTT
TRBJ1-1 TRBV4-1 - 14 - CASSQRKTATEAFF TGCGCCAGCAGCCAAAGAAAAACGGCCACTGAAGCTTTCTTT
TRBJ1-5 TRBV6-1 - 13 - CASSATVDQPQHF TGTGCCAGCAGCGCCACTGTTGATCAGCCCCAGCATTTT
TRBJ1-4 TRBV18 - 15 - CASSPLGRPNEKLFF TGTGCCAGCTCACCACTCGGCAGACCTAATGAAAAACTGTTTTTT
TRBJ2-1 TRBV25-1 - 14 - CASSESLTYNEQFF TGTGCCAGCAGTGAAAGTTTGACCTACAATGAGCAGTTCTTC
TRBJ2-2 TRBV13 TRBD2 17 - CASSYPVGLASTGELFF TGTGCCAGCAGCTACCCCGTGGGACTAGCGTCGACCGGGGAGCTGTTTTTT
TRBJ2-7 TRBV18 TRBD1 16 - CASSPFPGQASYEQYF TGTGCCAGCTCACCATTCCCGGGACAGGCCTCCTACGAGCAGTACTTC
TRBJ1-2 TRBV18 - 16 - CASSPPQGRAVYGYTF TGTGCCAGCTCACCACCCCAGGGGAGGGCCGTCTATGGCTACACCTTC
TRBJ1-4 TRBV28 TRBD1 17 - CASSTAGGPSTNEKLFF TGTGCCAGCAGCACCGCAGGGGGGCCTTCAACTAATGAAAAACTGTTTTTT
TRBJ2-5 TRBV5-4 - 14 - CASSLWGRGETQYF TGTGCCAGCAGCCTTTGGGGGAGAGGAGAGACCCAGTACTTC
TRBJ2-7 TRBV30 TRBD2 20 once CAWRYGHKTGTSGRAGEQYF TGTGCCTGGAGATACGGACACAAAACCGGGACTAGCGGGAGGGCGGGGGAGCAGTACTTC
TRBJ2-6 TRBV2 TRBD1 19 - CASSEPGQGFSSGANVLTF TGTGCCAGCAGTGAACCGGGACAGGGGTTTTCCTCTGGGGCCAACGTCCTGACTTTC
TRBJ2-5 TRBV18 TRBD1 13 few CASSRDRGETQYF TGTGCCAGCTCACGGGACAGGGGGGAGACCCAGTACTTC
TRBJ1-1 TRBV10-3 TRBD1 16 - CAISANRQGWGTEAFF TGTGCCATCAGTGCAAATCGACAGGGATGGGGCACTGAAGCTTTCTTT
TRBJ1-1 TRBV30 - 11 few CAWRAHYEAFF TGTGCCTGGAGGGCCCACTATGAAGCTTTCTTT
TRBJ2-7 TRBV18 - 15 - CASSPGATSSYEQYF TGTGCCAGCTCACCAGGGGCCACTAGCAGCTACGAGCAGTACTTC
TRBJ2-3 TRBV9 TRBD2 14 - CASSAGLARDTQYF TGTGCCAGCAGCGCGGGACTAGCGAGGGATACGCAGTATTTT
TRBJ2-7 TRBV15 TRBD2 15 - CATSRDSGSSLEQYF TGTGCCACCAGCAGAGATAGCGGGAGTTCCCTCGAGCAGTACTTC
TRBJ2-7 TRBV7-9 - 16 - CASSLELFSGDHEQYF TGTGCCAGCAGCTTGGAGCTTTTCTCGGGGGACCACGAGCAGTACTTC
TRBJ1-5 TRBV5-7 TRBD1 15 once CASSPGTGGYQPQHF TGTGCCAGCAGTCCCGGGACAGGGGGTTATCAGCCCCAGCATTTT